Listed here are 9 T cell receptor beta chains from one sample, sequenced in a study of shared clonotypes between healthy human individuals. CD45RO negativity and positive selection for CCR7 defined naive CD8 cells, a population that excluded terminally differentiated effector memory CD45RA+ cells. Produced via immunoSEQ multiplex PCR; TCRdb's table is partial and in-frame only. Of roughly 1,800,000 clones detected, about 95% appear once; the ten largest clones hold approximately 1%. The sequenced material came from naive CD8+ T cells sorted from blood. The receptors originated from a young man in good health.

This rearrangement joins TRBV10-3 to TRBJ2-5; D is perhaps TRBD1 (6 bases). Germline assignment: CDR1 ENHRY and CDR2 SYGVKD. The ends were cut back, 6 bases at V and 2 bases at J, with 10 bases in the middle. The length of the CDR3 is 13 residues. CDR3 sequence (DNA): TGTGCCATCAGGGGCGGACAGCAAGAGACCCAGTACTTC. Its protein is CAIRGGQQETQYF.

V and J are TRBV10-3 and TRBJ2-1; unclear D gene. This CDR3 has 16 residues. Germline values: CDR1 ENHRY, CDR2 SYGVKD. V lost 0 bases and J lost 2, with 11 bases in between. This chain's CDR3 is CAISESNIGAYNEQFF. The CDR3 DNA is TGTGCCATCAGTGAGTCGAATATAGGCGCCTACAATGAGCAGTTCTTC.

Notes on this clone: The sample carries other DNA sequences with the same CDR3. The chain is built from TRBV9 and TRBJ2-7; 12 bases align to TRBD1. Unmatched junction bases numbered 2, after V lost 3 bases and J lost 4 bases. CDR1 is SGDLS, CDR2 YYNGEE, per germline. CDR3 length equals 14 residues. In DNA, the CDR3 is TGTGCCAGCAGCGAGGGACAGGGGGCTTACGAGCAGTACTTC. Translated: CASSEGQGAYEQYF. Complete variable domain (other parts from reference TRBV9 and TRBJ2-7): DSGVTQTPKHLITATGQRVTLRCSPRSGDLSVYWYQQSLDQGLQFLIQYYNGEERAKGNILERFSAQQFPDLHSELNLSSLELGDSALYFCASSEGQGAYEQYFGPGTRLTVT.

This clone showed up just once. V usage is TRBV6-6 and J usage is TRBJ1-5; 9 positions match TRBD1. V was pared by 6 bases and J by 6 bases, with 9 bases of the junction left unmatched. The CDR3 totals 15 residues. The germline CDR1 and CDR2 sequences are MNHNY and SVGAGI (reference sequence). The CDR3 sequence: CASSLTQGALQPQHF. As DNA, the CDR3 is TGTGCCAGCAGCCTCACACAGGGGGCCCTTCAGCCCCAGCATTTT.

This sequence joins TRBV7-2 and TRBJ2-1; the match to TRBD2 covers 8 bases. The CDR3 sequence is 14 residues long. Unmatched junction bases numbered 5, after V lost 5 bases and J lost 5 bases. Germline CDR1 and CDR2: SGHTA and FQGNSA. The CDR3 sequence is CASSIRAGDNEQFF. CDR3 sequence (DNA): TGTGCCAGCAGCATCAGAGCGGGGGACAATGAGCAGTTCTTC.

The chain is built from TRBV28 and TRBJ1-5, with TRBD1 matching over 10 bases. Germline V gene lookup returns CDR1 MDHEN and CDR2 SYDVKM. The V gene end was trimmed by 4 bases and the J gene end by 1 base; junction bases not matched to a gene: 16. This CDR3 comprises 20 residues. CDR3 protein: CASSSSTGGDHDWSNQPQHF. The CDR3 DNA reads TGTGCCAGCAGTTCCTCGACAGGGGGCGATCATGACTGGAGCAATCAGCCCCAGCATTTT.

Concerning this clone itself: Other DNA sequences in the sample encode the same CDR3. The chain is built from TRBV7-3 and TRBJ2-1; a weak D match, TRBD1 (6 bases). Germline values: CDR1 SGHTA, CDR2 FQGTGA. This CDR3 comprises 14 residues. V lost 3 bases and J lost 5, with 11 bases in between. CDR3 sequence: CASSLLAGDNEQFF. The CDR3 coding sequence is TGTGCCAGCAGCTTGCTGGCAGGGGACAATGAGCAGTTCTTC.

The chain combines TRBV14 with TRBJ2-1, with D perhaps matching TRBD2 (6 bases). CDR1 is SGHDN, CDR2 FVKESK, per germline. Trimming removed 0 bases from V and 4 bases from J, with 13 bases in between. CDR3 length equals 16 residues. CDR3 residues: CASSQDRISGYNEQFF. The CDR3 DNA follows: TGTGCCAGCAGCCAAGATCGGATTAGCGGATACAATGAGCAGTTCTTC.

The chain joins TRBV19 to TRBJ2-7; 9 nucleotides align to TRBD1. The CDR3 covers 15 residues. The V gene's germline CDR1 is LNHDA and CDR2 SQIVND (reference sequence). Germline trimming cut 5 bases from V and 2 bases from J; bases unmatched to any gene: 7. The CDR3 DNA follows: TGTGCCAGTAGTGACGACAGGGGGGAAACCTACGAGCAGTACTTC. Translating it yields CASSDDRGETYEQYF.